This T cell receptor beta chain was identified in a study of memory CD4+ T cells and cytomegalovirus serostatus. The length of the CDR3 is 16 residues. Germline V gene data show CDR1 as LGHNA and CDR2 as YSLEER. V shed 0 bases and J shed 0 bases, with 6 bases lying between them. Assay used: immunoSEQ multiplex PCR; TCRdb lists only in-frame clones, some missing. The sample has some 50,000 clones, around 77% seen once. With regard to this clone: Antigen: not known.

Regarding the study as a whole: Of more than 150 reported CMV TCRbeta sequences, about 67 were found in memory CD4+ repertoires.

Single viable CD3+CD4+CD8-CD45RO+ cells were sorted as the memory CD4+ T cells. Serum IgG to CMV pp150, pp28, p38 and p52 defined serostatus. After thawing, CD4+ T cells were positively selected. What was sequenced was memory CD4+ T cells from blood. This receptor was obtained from an adult in good health and CMV-seronegative. The rearrangement uses TRBV4-3 and TRBJ2-6; no clear D gene. The CDR3 here is CASSQDSHSGANVLTF. CDR3 bases: TGCGCCAGCAGCCAAGATTCCCACTCTGGGGCCAACGTCCTGACTTTC.